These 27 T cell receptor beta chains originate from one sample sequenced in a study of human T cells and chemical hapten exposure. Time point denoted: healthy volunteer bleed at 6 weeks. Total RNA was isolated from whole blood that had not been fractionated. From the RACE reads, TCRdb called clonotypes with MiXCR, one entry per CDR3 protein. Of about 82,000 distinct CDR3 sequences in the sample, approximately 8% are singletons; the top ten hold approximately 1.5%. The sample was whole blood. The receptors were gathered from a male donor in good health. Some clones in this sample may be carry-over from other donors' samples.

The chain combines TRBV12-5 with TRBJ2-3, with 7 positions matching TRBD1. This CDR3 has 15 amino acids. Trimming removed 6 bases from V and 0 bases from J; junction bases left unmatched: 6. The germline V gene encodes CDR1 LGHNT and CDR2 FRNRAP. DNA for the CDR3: TGTGCTAGTGGGGATTTACAGGGGAGCACAGATACGCAGTATTTT. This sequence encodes CASGDLQGSTDTQYF.

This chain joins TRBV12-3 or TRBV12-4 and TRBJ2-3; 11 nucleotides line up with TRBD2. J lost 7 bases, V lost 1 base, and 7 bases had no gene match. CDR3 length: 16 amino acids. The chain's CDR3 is CASSLVLAGVGNTQYF. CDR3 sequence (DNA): TGTGCCAGCAGTTTAGTACTAGCGGGAGTGGGAAATACGCAGTATTTT.

The CDR3: CASSYGGLGRMNTEAFF. Written as DNA, the CDR3 is TGTGCCAGCAGCTATGGGGGGTTGGGCAGAATGAACACTGAAGCTTTCTTT. V usage is TRBV5-6 and J usage is TRBJ1-1; D might be TRBD1 (5 bases). Trimming took 3 bases from V and 0 from J, leaving 18 bases between them. The CDR3 covers 17 residues. In germline, CDR1 is SGHDT, CDR2 YYEEEE.

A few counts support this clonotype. CDR3 loop: CARGDSYNEQFF. The CDR3 coding sequence is TGTGCCAGGGGAGACTCCTACAATGAGCAGTTCTTC. This chain uses TRBV6-1 with TRBJ2-1; TRBD2 is a possible D gene (5 bases). The CDR3 is made up of 12 amino acids. The germline V and J ends were trimmed by 9 bases and 0 bases, with 6 bases remaining between them. In germline, CDR1 is MNHNS, CDR2 SASEGT.

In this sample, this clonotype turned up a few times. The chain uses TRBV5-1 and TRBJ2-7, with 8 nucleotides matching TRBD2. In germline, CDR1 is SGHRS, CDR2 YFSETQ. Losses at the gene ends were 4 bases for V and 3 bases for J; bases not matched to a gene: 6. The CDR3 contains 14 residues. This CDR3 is CASSVAGNGYEQYF. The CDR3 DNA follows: TGCGCCAGCAGCGTAGCGGGAAACGGCTACGAGCAGTACTTC.

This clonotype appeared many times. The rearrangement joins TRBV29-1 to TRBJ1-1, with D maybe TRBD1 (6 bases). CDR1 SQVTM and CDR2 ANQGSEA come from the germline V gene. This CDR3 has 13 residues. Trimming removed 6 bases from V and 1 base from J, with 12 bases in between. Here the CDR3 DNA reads TGCAGCGTCCGCCAGGGGCAGAACACTGAAGCTTTCTTT. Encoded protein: CSVRQGQNTEAFF.

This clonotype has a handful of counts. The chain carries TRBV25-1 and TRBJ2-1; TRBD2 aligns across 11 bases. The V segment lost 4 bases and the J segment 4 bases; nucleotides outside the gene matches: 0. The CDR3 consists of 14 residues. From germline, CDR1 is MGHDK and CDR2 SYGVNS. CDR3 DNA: TGTGCCAGCAGTGGACTAGCGGGGTACAATGAGCAGTTCTTC. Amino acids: CASSGLAGYNEQFF.

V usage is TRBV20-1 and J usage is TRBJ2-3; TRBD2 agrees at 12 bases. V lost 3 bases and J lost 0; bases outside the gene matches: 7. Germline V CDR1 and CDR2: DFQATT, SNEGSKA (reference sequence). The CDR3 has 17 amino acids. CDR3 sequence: CSASGILAGGSTDTQYF. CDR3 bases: TGCAGTGCTAGCGGTATACTAGCGGGAGGTAGCACAGATACGCAGTATTTT.

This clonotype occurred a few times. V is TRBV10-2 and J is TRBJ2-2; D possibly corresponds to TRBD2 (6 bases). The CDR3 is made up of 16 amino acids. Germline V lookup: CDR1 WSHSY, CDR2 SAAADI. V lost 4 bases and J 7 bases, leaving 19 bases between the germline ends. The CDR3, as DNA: TGCGCCAGCAGTGTATATTGGGCTAGCGAGGGCGGGGAGCTGTTTTTT. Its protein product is CASSVYWASEGGELFF.

The CDR3 DNA sequence: TGTGCCAGCAGTTTGCTGGGTGAAGAGACCCAGTACTTC. This translates into CASSLLGEETQYF. The V call is TRBV27, the J call TRBJ2-5; D is unresolved. The CDR3 has 13 amino acids. The germline V and J ends were trimmed by 3 bases and 3 bases, with 8 bases remaining between them. Germline CDR1 and CDR2: MNHEY and SMNVEV (reference sequence).

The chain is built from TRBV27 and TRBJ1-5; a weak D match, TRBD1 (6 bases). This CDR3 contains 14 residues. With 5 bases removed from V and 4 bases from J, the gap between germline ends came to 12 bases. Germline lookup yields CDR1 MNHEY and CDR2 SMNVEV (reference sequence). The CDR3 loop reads CASSPQGPNQPQHF. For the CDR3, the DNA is TGTGCCAGCAGTCCACAGGGCCCAAATCAGCCCCAGCATTTT.

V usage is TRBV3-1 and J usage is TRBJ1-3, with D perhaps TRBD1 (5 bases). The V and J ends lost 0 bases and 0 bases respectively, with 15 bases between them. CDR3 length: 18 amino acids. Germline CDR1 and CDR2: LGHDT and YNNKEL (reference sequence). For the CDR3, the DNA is TGTGCCAGCAGCCAAGAGGCACGGGGACTCTTCTCTGGAAACACCATATATTTT. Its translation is CASSQEARGLFSGNTIYF.

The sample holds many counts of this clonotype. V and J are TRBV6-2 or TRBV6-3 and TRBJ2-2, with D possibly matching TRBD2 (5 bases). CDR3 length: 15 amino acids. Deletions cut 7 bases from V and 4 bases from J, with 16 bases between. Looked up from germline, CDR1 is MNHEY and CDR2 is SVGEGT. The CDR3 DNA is TGTGCCAGCAATTTTAAGCGGTCGGGCACCGGGGAGCTGTTTTTT. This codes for CASNFKRSGTGELFF.

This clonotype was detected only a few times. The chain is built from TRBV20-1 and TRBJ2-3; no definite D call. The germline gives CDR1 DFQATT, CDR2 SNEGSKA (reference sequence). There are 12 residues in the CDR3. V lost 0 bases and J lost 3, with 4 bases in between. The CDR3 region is CSARDRTDTQYF. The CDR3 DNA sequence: TGCAGTGCTAGAGATAGGACAGATACGCAGTATTTT.

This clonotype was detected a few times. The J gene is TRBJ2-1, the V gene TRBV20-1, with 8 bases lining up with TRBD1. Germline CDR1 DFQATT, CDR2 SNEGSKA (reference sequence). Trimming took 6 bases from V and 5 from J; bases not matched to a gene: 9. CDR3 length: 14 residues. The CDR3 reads CSAPSGQGNNEQFF. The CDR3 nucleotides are TGCAGTGCCCCCTCCGGACAGGGAAACAATGAGCAGTTCTTC.

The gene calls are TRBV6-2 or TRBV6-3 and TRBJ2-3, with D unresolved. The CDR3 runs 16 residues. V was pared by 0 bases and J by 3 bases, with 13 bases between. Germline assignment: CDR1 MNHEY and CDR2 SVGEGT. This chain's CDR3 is CASSYSNGEVTDTQYF. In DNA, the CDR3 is TGTGCCAGCAGTTACTCGAATGGGGAAGTAACAGATACGCAGTATTTT.

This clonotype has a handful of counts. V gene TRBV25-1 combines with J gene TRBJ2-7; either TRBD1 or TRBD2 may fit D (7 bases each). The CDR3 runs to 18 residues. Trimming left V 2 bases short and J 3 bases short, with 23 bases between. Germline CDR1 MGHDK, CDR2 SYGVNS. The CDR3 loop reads CASSEGRGPGDARYEQYF. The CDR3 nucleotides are TGTGCCAGCAGTGAAGGGAGGGGGCCGGGAGACGCTCGCTACGAGCAGTACTTC.

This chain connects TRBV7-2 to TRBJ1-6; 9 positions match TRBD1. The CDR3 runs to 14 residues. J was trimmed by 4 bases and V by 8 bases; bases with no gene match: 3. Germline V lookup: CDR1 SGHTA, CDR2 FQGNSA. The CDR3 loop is CASSGTGYNSPLHF. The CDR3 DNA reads TGTGCCAGCTCCGGGACAGGGTATAATTCACCCCTCCACTTT.

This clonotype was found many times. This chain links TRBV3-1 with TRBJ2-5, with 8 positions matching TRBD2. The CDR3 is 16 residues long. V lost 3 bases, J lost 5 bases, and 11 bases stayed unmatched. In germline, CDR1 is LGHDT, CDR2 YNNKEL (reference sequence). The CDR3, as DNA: TGTGCCAGCAGCCAGGGAGATAGCGGGATTTTGGAGACCCAGTACTTC. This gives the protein CASSQGDSGILETQYF.

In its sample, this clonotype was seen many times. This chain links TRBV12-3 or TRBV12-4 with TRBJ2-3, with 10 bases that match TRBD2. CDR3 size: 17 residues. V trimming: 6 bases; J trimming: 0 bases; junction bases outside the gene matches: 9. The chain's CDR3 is CASRPRTSGTSTDTQYF. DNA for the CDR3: TGTGCCAGCAGGCCCCGGACTAGCGGTACCAGCACAGATACGCAGTATTTT.

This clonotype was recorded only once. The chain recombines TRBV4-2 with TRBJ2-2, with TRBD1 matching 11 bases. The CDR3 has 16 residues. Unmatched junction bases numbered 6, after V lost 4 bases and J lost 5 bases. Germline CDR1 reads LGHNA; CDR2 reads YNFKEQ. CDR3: CASSPYGQGATGELFF. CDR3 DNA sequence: TGTGCCAGCAGCCCCTATGGACAGGGGGCGACCGGGGAGCTGTTTTTT.

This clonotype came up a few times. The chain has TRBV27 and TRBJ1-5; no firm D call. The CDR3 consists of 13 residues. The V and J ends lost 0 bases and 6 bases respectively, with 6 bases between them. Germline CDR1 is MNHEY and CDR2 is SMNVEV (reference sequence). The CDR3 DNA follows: TGTGCCAGCAGTTTATCGGGCAGTCAGCCCCAGCATTTT. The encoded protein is CASSLSGSQPQHF.

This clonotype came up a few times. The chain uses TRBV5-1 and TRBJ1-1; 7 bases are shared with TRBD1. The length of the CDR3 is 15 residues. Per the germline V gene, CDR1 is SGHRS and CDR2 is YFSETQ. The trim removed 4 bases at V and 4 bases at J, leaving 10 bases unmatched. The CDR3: CASSIDRVATTEAFF. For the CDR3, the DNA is TGCGCCAGCAGCATTGACAGGGTAGCTACCACTGAAGCTTTCTTT.

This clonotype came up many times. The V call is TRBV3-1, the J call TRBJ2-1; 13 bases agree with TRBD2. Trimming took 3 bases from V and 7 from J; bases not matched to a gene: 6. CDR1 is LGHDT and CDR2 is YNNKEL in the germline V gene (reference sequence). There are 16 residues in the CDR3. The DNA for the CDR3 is TGTGCCAGCAGCCATACTAGCGGGAGGGGTCGGAATGAGCAGTTCTTC. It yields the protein CASSHTSGRGRNEQFF.

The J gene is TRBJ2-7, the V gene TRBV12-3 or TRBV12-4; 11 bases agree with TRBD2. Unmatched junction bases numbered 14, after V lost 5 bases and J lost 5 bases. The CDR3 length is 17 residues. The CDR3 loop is CASSKNPPSGRMNEQYF. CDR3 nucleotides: TGTGCCAGCAGTAAAAACCCCCCTAGCGGGAGGATGAACGAGCAGTACTTC.

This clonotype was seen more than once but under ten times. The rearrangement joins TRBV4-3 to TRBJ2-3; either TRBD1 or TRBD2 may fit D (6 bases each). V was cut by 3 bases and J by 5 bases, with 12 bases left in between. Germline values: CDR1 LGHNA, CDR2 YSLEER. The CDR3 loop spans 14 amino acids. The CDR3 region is CASSQGGSEDTQYF. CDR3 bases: TGCGCCAGCAGCCAGGGGGGCTCGGAAGATACGCAGTATTTT.

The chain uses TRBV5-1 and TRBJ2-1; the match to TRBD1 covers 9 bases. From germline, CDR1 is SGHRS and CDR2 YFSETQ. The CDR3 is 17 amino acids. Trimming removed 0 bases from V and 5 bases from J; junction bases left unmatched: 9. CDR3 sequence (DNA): TGCGCCAGCAGCTTGGATCCCCCGGGACAGGGCCACAATGAGCAGTTCTTC. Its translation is CASSLDPPGQGHNEQFF.